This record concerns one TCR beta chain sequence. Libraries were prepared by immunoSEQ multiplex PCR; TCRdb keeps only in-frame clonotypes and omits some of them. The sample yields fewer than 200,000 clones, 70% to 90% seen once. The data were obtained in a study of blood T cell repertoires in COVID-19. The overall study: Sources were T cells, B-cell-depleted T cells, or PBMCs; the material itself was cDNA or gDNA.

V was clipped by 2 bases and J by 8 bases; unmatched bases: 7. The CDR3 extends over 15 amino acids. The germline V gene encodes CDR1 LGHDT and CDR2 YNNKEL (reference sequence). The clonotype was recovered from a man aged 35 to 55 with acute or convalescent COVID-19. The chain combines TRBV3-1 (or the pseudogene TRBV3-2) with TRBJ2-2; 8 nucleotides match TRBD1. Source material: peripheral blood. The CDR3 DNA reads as TGTGCCAGCAGCCAAACGGACAGGGTTGAGGGGGAGCTGTTTTTT. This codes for CASSQTDRVEGELFF.